The 22 T cell receptor beta chains below all came from one sample that was sequenced in a study of T cell changes during pregnancy in multiple sclerosis. The assay was immunoSEQ multiplex PCR, and TCRdb's table has in-frame clones only and misses some. The data show about 9,000 clones, roughly nine tenths seen once. The material sequenced was CD8+ T cells from peripheral blood mononuclear cells, taken in the first trimester of pregnancy. The receptor source for this set is a female donor in good health, enrolled as a control in a pregnancy study.

This chain links TRBV19 with TRBJ1-1; TRBD1 is a possible D gene (6 bases). Germline V CDR1 and CDR2: LNHDA, SQIVND (reference sequence). Trimming cost V 2 bases and J 6 bases, with 16 bases left between them. The CDR3 sequence is 15 residues long. CDR3 DNA sequence: TGTGCCAGTAGTATACCCGAGGGGGTTTTAGCTGAAGCTTTCTTT. Translation gives CASSIPEGVLAEAFF.

The chain employs TRBV7-9 and TRBJ1-1, with D possibly being TRBD1 (5 bases). Per germline, CDR1 SEHNR and CDR2 FQNEAQ (reference sequence). Trimming left V 1 base short and J 5 bases short, with 11 bases between. There are 14 residues in the CDR3. Written as DNA, the CDR3 is TGTGCCAGCAGCTTAGGGCAGGGCGAAACTGAAGCTTTCTTT. It yields the protein CASSLGQGETEAFF. Full variable domain (rest looked up from reference TRBV7-9 and TRBJ1-1): DTGVSQNPRHKITKRGQNVTFRCDPISEHNRLYWYRQTLGQGPEFLTYFQNEAQLEKSRLLSDRFSAERPKGSFSTLEIQRTEQGDSAMYLCASSLGQGETEAFFGQGTRLTVV.

The J gene is TRBJ2-7, the V gene TRBV28; TRBD1 is a possible D gene (6 bases). The CDR3 runs 14 residues. Trimming cost V 5 bases and J 0 bases, with 11 bases left between them. Germline values: CDR1 MDHEN, CDR2 SYDVKM. CDR3 protein: CASSTGHYSYEQYF. Written as DNA, the CDR3 is TGTGCCAGCAGTACGGGACACTACTCCTACGAGCAGTACTTC.

The V gene is TRBV7-8, the J gene TRBJ2-2; possibly TRBD2 for D (6 bases). This CDR3 is built from 15 residues. V was cut by 5 bases and J by 0 bases, with 10 bases left in between. Per the germline V gene, CDR1 is SGHVS and CDR2 is FQNEAQ. CDR3 nucleotides: TGTGCCAGCAGCACGGGGGTCGCGAACACCGGGGAGCTGTTTTTT. Amino acid sequence: CASSTGVANTGELFF. Using reference TRBV7-8 and TRBJ2-2 for the parts outside the CDR3, the full variable domain is GAGVSQSPRYKVAKRGQDVALRCDPISGHVSLFWYQQALGQGPEFLTYFQNEAQLDKSGLPSDRFFAERPEGSVSTLKIQRTQQEDSAVYLCASSTGVANTGELFFGEGSRLTVL.

The V and J genes are TRBV27 and TRBJ2-1, with 8 bases matching TRBD2. This CDR3 region has 15 residues. CDR1 MNHEY and CDR2 SMNVEV come from the germline V gene (reference sequence). V was pared by 2 bases and J by 1 base, with 1 base of the junction left unmatched. The DNA for the CDR3 is TGTGCCAGCAGTTTAAGCGGGAGTTCCTACAATGAGCAGTTCTTC. Encoded protein: CASSLSGSSYNEQFF.

CDR3 DNA sequence: TGTGCCAGCAGCCGAAAATGGGGGCCGAATGAGCAGTTCTTC. Residues: CASSRKWGPNEQFF. The chain is built from TRBV5-8 and TRBJ2-1; perhaps TRBD1 as D (6 bases). CDR1 is SGHTS and CDR2 is YDEGEE in the germline V gene. V shed 4 bases and J shed 7 bases, with 15 bases lying between them. The CDR3 length is 14 residues.

The J gene is TRBJ2-2, the V gene TRBV5-1, with 8 nucleotides matching TRBD2. Germline V gives CDR1 SGHRS, CDR2 YFSETQ. There are 17 residues in the CDR3. Trimming took 5 bases from V and 4 from J; bases not matched to a gene: 13. CDR3 in amino acids: CASRLTSDRVFTGELFF. The CDR3 coding sequence is TGCGCCAGCAGACTGACTAGCGATCGAGTGTTCACCGGGGAGCTGTTTTTT.

Worth noting for this clone: The junction does not match germline at one end; this may be a read error. The rearrangement links TRBV7-7 to TRBJ2-1, with 8 bases that match TRBD2. CDR1 and CDR2 from the germline V gene are SSHAT and FNYEAQ (reference sequence). This CDR3 has 18 residues. CDR3 region: CASSLRTPSGRAGDEQFF. The DNA for the CDR3 is TGTGCTAGCAGCTTAAGGACCCCGTCCGGGAGGGCCGGGGATGAGCAGTTCTTC.

This clone is a singleton in its sample. The CDR3 DNA sequence: TGCGCCAGCAGCCACCTGGACAGGGGTTCTGCCGAGCAGTACTTC. Translation: CASSHLDRGSAEQYF. J is TRBJ2-7 and V is TRBV4-1, with TRBD1 matching over 9 bases. The CDR3 covers 15 residues. V shed 3 bases and J 6 bases; nucleotides not matched to a gene: 9. Per germline, CDR1 MGHRA and CDR2 YSYEKL.

The chain links TRBV13 to TRBJ2-1, with 9 bases aligning to TRBD2. V was clipped by 7 bases and J by 0 bases; unmatched bases: 7. The CDR3 has 16 residues. Per germline, CDR1 PRHDT and CDR2 FYEKMQ (reference sequence). CDR3 in DNA: TGTGCCAGCACCGGGACTAGCTTGAGCTCCTACAATGAGCAGTTCTTC. Protein sequence: CASTGTSLSSYNEQFF. Full variable domain (rest looked up from reference TRBV13 and TRBJ2-1): AAGVIQSPRHLIKEKRETATLKCYPIPRHDTVYWYQQGPGQDPQFLISFYEKMQSDKGSIPDRFSAQQFSDYHSELNMSSLELGDSALYFCASTGTSLSSYNEQFFGPGTRLTVL.

CDR3 sequence (DNA): TGCAGCGTTGATTCCGGGACAGGGGGGTTGCAACTGTTTTTT. It is translated as CSVDSGTGGLQLFF. J is TRBJ1-4 and V is TRBV29-1, with 11 positions matching TRBD1. Germline CDR1 is SQVTM and CDR2 is ANQGSEA. The CDR3 covers 14 residues. The ends lost 3 bases at V and 12 bases at J; junction bases unmatched: 9.

The rearrangement joins TRBV6-5 to TRBJ1-1; unclear D gene. Trimming stripped 3 bases from V and 11 bases from J, with 25 bases between. The germline CDR1 and CDR2 sequences are MNHEY and SVGAGI. This CDR3 region has 16 residues. The CDR3 spells CASSYSLGPRVEGAFF. DNA for the CDR3: TGTGCCAGCAGTTATAGTTTGGGTCCGAGGGTTGAAGGGGCTTTCTTT.

This chain links TRBV6-1 with TRBJ2-7, with TRBD1 matching over 9 bases. V lost 5 bases, J lost 13 bases, and 6 bases stayed unmatched. CDR1 and CDR2 (germline): MNHNS, SASEGT. This CDR3 contains 11 residues. The chain's CDR3 is CASSSPGQGYF. The CDR3 DNA is TGTGCCAGCAGTTCCCCGGGACAGGGATACTTC.

This clone was seen only a few times. The chain links TRBV28 to TRBJ1-1; D gene unclear. CDR1 is MDHEN and CDR2 is SYDVKM in the germline V gene. The CDR3 covers 13 residues. V gave up 5 bases and J gave up 4 bases, with 11 bases separating them. The CDR3 nucleotides are TGTGCCAGCAGTCAGGAGGGATCCACTGAAGCTTTCTTT. This sequence encodes CASSQEGSTEAFF.

The V call is TRBV5-4, the J call TRBJ1-1; D perhaps matches TRBD1 (5 bases). The germline V gene encodes CDR1 SGHNT and CDR2 YYREEE (reference sequence). The V end was cut by 1 base, the J end by 4 bases, with 8 bases between. The CDR3 has 13 residues. Written as DNA, the CDR3 is TGTGCCAGCAGCTTGCTGGGGGGCACTGAAGCTTTCTTT. Its protein product is CASSLLGGTEAFF.

The J gene is TRBJ1-2, the V gene TRBV6-1; D is ambiguous. The CDR3 contains 10 residues. CDR1 and CDR2 (germline): MNHNS, SASEGT. Trimming took off 11 bases at V and 7 bases at J, with 11 bases between the two ends. The CDR3 nucleotides read TGTGCCGCCCGCGGGATTGGCTACACCTTC. Translation: CAARGIGYTF.

This clone appeared once. The genes are TRBV6-5 and TRBJ2-3; 7 bases line up with TRBD1. Germline loops: CDR1 MNHEY, CDR2 SVGAGI. The V gene end was trimmed by 6 bases and the J gene end by 0 bases; junction bases not matched to a gene: 0. The CDR3 spans 13 residues. The CDR3 spells CASRGGSTDTQYF. The CDR3 DNA sequence: TGTGCCAGCAGAGGGGGCAGCACAGATACGCAGTATTTT.

The V and J genes are TRBV6-4 and TRBJ1-1, with a weak D call TRBD1 (6 bases). Between the trimmed V and J ends, which lost 0 bases and 1 base, there was a span of 12 bases. The CDR3 sequence is 16 residues long. Looked up from germline, CDR1 is MRHNA and CDR2 is SNTAGT. The CDR3 loop reads CASSDSSRTENTEAFF. CDR3 sequence (DNA): TGTGCCAGCAGTGACTCGAGTCGGACAGAGAACACTGAAGCTTTCTTT.

This chain links TRBV10-1 with TRBJ2-1, with a tentative D call TRBD1 (5 bases). CDR1 and CDR2 (germline): WNHNN, SYGVQD (reference sequence). Trimming took 0 bases from V and 6 from J, leaving 6 bases between them. The CDR3 length is 13 residues. CDR3 protein: CASSESGVNEQFF. CDR3 sequence (DNA): TGCGCCAGCAGTGAGTCAGGGGTCAATGAGCAGTTCTTC.

The chain joins TRBV14 to TRBJ1-1; D is ambiguous. From germline, CDR1 is SGHDN and CDR2 FVKESK. The CDR3 has 12 amino acids. Trimming pared 7 bases from V and 3 bases from J, leaving 9 bases between. The CDR3 here is CASNTGYTEAFF. In nucleotides, the CDR3 is TGTGCCAGCAATACGGGGTACACTGAAGCTTTCTTT.

V gene TRBV2 combines with J gene TRBJ1-3, with D uncertain. Germline V gene sequence: CDR1 SNHLY, CDR2 FYNNEI. CDR3 length equals 16 residues. Trimming left V 10 bases short and J 2 bases short, with 21 bases between. CDR3 nucleotide sequence: TGTGCCAACCTCTTGCCTAGGGAGGAGGCTGGAAACACCATATATTTT. It is translated as CANLLPREEAGNTIYF. Filled out from reference TRBV2 and TRBJ1-3, the complete variable domain reads EPEVTQTPSHQVTQMGQEVILRCVPISNHLYFYWYRQILGQKVEFLVSFYNNEISEKSEIFDDQFSVERPDGSNFTLKIRSTKLEDSAMYFCANLLPREEAGNTIYFGEGSWLTVV.

The rearrangement joins TRBV29-1 to TRBJ1-2, with a possible D match to TRBD1 (6 bases). Germline V gene sequence: CDR1 SQVTM, CDR2 ANQGSEA. With 5 bases removed from V and 6 bases from J, the gap between germline ends came to 13 bases. This CDR3 has 12 amino acids. The CDR3 DNA sequence: TGCAGCGTTTACAGGGTGGCGGATGGCTACACCTTC. This translates into CSVYRVADGYTF.